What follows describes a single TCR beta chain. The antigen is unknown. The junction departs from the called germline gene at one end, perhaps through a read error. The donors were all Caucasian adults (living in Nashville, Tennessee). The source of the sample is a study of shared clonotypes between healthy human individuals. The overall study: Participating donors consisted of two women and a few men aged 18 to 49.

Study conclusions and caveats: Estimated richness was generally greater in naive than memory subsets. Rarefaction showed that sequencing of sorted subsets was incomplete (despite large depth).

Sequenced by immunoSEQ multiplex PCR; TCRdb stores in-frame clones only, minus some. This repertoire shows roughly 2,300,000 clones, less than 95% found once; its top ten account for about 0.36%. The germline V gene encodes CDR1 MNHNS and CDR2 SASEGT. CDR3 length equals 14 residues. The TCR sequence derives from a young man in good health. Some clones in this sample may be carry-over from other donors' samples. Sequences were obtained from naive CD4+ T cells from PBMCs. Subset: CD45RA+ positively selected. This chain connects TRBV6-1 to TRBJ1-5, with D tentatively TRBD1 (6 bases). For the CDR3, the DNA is TGTGCCAGCAGCGAAGTCAGGTCCAGGGGGCCCCAGCATTTT. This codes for CASSEVRSRGPQHF.